This TCR beta chain stems from a study of cytomegalovirus exposure and HLA in healthy donors. 13 Jbeta primers and 60 Vbeta primers were used for the PCR. Sequenced by immunoSEQ multiplex PCR; TCRdb stores in-frame clones only, minus some. The table records about 200,000 clones, 86% of them present only once. The clonotype originates from a woman aged 30 to 39 in good health and CMV-seronegative. The specimen sequenced was PBMCs.

CDR3 DNA: TGCGCCAGCAGCTTGTCAGGGACCGGGGAGCTGTTTTTT. Its protein product is CASSLSGTGELFF. V is TRBV5-1 and J is TRBJ2-2, with a weak D call TRBD1 (5 bases). Trimming removed 1 base from V and 5 bases from J, with 6 bases in between. This CDR3 contains 13 residues. The germline CDR1 and CDR2 sequences are SGHRS and YFSETQ.